The present T cell receptor beta chain was sequenced within a study of blood T cell repertoires in COVID-19. TCRdb's table, derived via immunoSEQ multiplex PCR, lists solely in-frame clones and lacks some. The data show fewer than 350,000 clones, about 89% seen once. The CDR3 has 16 amino acids. Germline CDR1 LGHDT, CDR2 YNNKEL (reference sequence). Trimming pared 7 bases from V and 0 bases from J, leaving 16 bases between. The sample taken for sequencing was PBMCs or T cells enriched from blood (not recorded which). The chain recombines TRBV3-1 (or the pseudogene TRBV3-2) with TRBJ1-3; possibly TRBD1 for D (5 bases). This clonotype originated in a woman aged 40-49 years who had recovered from COVID-19. The CDR3 bases are TGTGCCAGCAACCACCCGGGGGGGTCCTCTGGAAACACCATATATTTT. Translated, it gives CASNHPGGSSGNTIYF.